This TCR beta chain was captured by sequencing in a study of blood T cell repertoires in COVID-19. Per the original data handling: Reference gene primer amplification gave estimated nucleated cell counts. Clones were sequenced by immunoSEQ multiplex PCR, and TCRdb holds only the in-frame ones, with some missing. The V and J calls and clone size come from that table; D and trimming were worked out from the DNA. This table has 15,000 to 20,000 clones, approximately 85% appearing once. Trimming took 3 bases from V and 13 from J; bases not matched to a gene: 7. Germline loops: CDR1 SGDLS, CDR2 YYNGEE. The CDR3 runs 14 residues.

Sequencing input: peripheral blood. The TCR sequence derives from a man in his forties with active or convalescent COVID-19. The V gene is TRBV9, the J gene TRBJ1-6, with 10 nucleotides matching TRBD1. The DNA of the CDR3 is TGTGCCAGCAGCGCGGGGGACAGGGGTTTTCCCCTCCACTTT. Amino acid sequence: CASSAGDRGFPLHF.